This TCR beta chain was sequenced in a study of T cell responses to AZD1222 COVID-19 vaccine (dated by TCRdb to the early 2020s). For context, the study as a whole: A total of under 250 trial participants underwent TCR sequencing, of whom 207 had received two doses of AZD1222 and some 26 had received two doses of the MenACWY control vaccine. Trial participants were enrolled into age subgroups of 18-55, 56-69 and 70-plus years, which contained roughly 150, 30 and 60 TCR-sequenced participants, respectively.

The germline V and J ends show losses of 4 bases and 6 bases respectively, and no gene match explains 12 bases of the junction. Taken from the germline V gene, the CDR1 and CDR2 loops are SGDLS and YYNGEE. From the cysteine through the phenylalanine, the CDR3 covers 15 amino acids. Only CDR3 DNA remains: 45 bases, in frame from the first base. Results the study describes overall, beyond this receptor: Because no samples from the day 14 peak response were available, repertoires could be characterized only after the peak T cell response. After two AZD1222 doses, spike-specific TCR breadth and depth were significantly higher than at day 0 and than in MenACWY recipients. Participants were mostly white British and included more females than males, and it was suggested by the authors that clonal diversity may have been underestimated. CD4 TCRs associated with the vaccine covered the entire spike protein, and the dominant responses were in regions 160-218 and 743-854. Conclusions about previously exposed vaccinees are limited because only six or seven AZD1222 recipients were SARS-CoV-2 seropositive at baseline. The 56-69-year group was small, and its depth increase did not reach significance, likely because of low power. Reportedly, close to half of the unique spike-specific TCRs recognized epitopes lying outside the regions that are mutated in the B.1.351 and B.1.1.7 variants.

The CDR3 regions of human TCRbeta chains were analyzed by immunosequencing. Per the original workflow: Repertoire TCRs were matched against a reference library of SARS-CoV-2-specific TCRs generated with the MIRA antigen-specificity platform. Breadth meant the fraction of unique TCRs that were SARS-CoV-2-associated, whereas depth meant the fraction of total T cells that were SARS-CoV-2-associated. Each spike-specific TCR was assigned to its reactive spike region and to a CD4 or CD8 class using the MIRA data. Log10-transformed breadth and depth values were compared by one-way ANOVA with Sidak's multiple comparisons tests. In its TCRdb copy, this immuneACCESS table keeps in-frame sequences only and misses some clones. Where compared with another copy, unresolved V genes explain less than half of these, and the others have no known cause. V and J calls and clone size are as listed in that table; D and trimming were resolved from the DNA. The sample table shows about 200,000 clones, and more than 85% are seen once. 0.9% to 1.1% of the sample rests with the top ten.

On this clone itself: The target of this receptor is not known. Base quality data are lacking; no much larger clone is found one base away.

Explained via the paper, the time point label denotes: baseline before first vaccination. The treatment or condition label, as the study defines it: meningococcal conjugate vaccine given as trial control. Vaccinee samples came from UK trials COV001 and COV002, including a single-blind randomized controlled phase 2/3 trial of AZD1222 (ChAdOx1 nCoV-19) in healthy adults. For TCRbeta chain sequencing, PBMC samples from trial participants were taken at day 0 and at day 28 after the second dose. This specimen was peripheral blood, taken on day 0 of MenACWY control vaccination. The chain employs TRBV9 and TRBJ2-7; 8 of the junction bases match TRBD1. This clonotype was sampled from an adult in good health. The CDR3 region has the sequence CASSPHPGQALEQYF. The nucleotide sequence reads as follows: TGTGCCAGCAGCCCCCACCCGGGACAGGCGCTCGAGCAGTACTTC. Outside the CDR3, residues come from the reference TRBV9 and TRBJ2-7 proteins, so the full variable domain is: DSGVTQTPKHLITATGQRVTLRCSPRSGDLSVYWYQQSLDQGLQFLIQYYNGEERAKGNILERFSAQQFPDLHSELNLSSLELGDSALYFCASSPHPGQALEQYFGPGTRLTVT.